This TCR beta chain was identified during a study of control samples from healthy donors and cancer patients. This clone was found a few times. V lost 7 bases and J lost 7; bases outside the gene matches: 12. Germline V gene lookup returns CDR1 LNHDA and CDR2 SQIVND (reference sequence). The CDR3 runs to 16 residues. TCRdb's table, derived via immunoSEQ multiplex PCR, lists solely in-frame clones and lacks some. The sample has approximately 26,000 clones; approximately 78% are singletons. The receptor was isolated from a man in his fifties or sixties with colorectal cancer. The chain combines TRBV19 with TRBJ2-4; TRBD2 matches at 11 bases. The sequenced sample was PBMCs. As DNA, the CDR3 is TGTGCCAGTACCCACGGACTAGCGGGTACTAAGAACATTCAGTACTTC. It translates to CASTHGLAGTKNIQYF.